This T cell receptor (beta chain) came from a study of blood T cell repertoires in COVID-19 (dated by TCRdb to 2018 to 2021). About the full investigation: Samples from collaborators originated in the United States, Italy and Spain and spanned both the acute and convalescent phases of COVID-19. The prospective study material was composed of cDNA or gDNA derived from T cells, B-cell-depleted T cells, or PBMCs. Deeply sampled blood TCRbeta repertoires from subjects exposed to, actively infected with, or recovered from COVID-19 were included in the dataset. The repertoires were made available in a free public database intended to serve as a resource for research on the immune response to SARS-CoV-2. The samples were drawn from two sources: the first 160 participants of the ongoing ImmuneRACE study, and some 1,300 subjects contributed by 6 global collaborators. The sample metadata nearly always contained a de-identified subject ID, COVID-19 status, age in years and sex. Where HLA class I and class II types were available, the types were taken from metadata supplied by the sample provider, not from assay-based typing.

TCRbeta CDR3 regions were amplified from genomic DNA using the immunoSEQ Assay, a bias-controlled multiplex PCR. Concerning the study's data processing: The number of nucleated cells in each sample was estimated from the amplification of reference gene primers within the assay. Sequence reads were collapsed and filtered to measure the absolute abundance of every unique TCRbeta CDR3 rearrangement. For each sample, productive Simpson clonality was calculated as the square root of Simpson's diversity index over productive rearrangements. The table comes from immuneACCESS by way of TCRdb, which keeps in-frame sequences with V and J called. Part of the clones is missing from these tables; in studies checked, under half for an unresolved V gene and the rest for unknown reasons. That table is the source of V, J and clone size, and D and trimming were worked out from the DNA. The sample includes about 20,000 clones, with around 90% observed a single time. The ten largest clones take up less than 3.5% of the sample.

Inclusive of the bounding cysteine and phenylalanine, the CDR3 is 15 residues long. The entry retains the CDR3 DNA only, 45 bases that are in frame from base 1. The CDR1 and CDR2 encoded by the germline V gene are SGDLS and YYNGEE. V loses 0 bases, J loses 3 bases, and the germline ends lie 12 bases apart. Worth noting for this clone: The antigen it recognizes is unknown. Base-call qualities are not available, and no considerably larger clone is one nucleotide away.

Study-level results and caveats: The amount of clinical and demographic metadata varied by source and participant and was provided uncurated.

Whole blood was collected in K2EDTA tubes by collaborating institutions according to the institutions' own protocols. For TCRbeta analysis, collaborators shipped samples as frozen whole blood, isolated PBMCs, or DNA extracted from either of those sample types. Sequences were obtained from peripheral blood. This sequence originates from a man between 65 and 80 years old with acute or convalescent COVID-19. The chain employs TRBV9 and TRBJ1-2; 6 matching bases give a weak D call of TRBD1. The CDR3 loop reads CASSVAPGADYGYTF. In nucleotide form, the sequence is TGTGCCAGCAGCGTAGCTCCAGGGGCGGACTATGGCTACACCTTC.